These 4 T cell receptor beta chains originate from one sample sequenced in a study of blood T cell repertoires in COVID-19. This table comes from immunoSEQ multiplex PCR, and its TCRdb copy is limited to in-frame clones, with some not included. In the table there are fewer than 350,000 clones, 80% to 90% of which are singletons. Sequencing was carried out using PBMCs or T cells enriched from blood (not recorded which). The receptors shown here come from a man aged 30 to 39 who had recovered from COVID-19.

The chain is built from TRBV5-4 and TRBJ2-5, with D uncertain. The CDR3 has 13 residues. Trimming took 2 bases from V and 3 from J, leaving 8 bases between them. The V gene's germline CDR1 is SGHNT and CDR2 YYREEE (reference sequence). The CDR3 DNA reads as TGTGCCAGCAGCTTCCCCGCGGAAGAGACCCAGTACTTC. Translated: CASSFPAEETQYF.

The chain couples TRBV12-3 or TRBV12-4 to TRBJ1-2; D possibly corresponds to TRBD1 (6 bases). The CDR3 has 13 residues. Trimming pared 5 bases from V and 6 bases from J, leaving 13 bases between. CDR3 nucleotides: TGTGCCAGCAGTCCACTACAGGGAGATGGCTACACCTTC. This gives the protein CASSPLQGDGYTF.

The gene calls are TRBV6-1 and TRBJ1-2; no clear D. The CDR3 runs 13 residues. Germline values: CDR1 MNHNS, CDR2 SASEGT. Trimming left V 2 bases short and J 0 bases short, with 4 bases between. The CDR3 nucleotides are TGTGCCAGCAGTGAACGGGCTAACTATGGCTACACCTTC. Amino acid sequence: CASSERANYGYTF.

This rearrangement joins TRBV30 to TRBJ2-7, with a tentative D call TRBD1 (5 bases). The CDR3 contains 14 residues. Per the germline V gene, CDR1 is GTSNPN and CDR2 is SVGIG (reference sequence). V was cut by 1 base and J by 7 bases, with 17 bases left in between. The CDR3 region has the DNA TGTGCCTGGAGTGGCCTAATATCTAGGGGTGAGCAGTACTTC. It specifies CAWSGLISRGEQYF.